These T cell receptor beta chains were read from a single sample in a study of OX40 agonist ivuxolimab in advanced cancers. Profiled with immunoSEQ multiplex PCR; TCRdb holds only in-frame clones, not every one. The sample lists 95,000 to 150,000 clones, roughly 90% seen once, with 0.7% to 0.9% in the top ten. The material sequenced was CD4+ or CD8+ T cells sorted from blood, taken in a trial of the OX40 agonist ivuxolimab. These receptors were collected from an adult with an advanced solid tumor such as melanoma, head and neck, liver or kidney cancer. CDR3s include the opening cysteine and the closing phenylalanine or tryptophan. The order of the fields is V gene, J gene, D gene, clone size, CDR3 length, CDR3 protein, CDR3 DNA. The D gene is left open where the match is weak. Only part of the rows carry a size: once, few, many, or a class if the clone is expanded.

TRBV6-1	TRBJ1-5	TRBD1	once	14	CASSNTGGNQPQHF	TGTGCCAGCAGTAATACAGGGGGCAATCAGCCCCAGCATTTT
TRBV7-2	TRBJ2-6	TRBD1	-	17	CASSPRQGATGANVLTF	TGTGCCAGCAGCCCTAGACAGGGGGCTACTGGGGCCAACGTCCTGACTTTC
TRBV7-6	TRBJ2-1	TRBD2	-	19	CASSLFRASGRLGYNEQFF	TGTGCCAGCAGCTTATTTCGGGCTAGCGGGAGGTTGGGTTACAATGAGCAGTTCTTC
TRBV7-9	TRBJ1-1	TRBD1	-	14	CASSHRGVGTEAFF	TGTGCCAGCAGCCACAGGGGGGTGGGCACTGAAGCTTTCTTT
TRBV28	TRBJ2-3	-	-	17	CASSPFSRATSTDTQYF	TGTGCCAGCAGTCCCTTCTCCAGGGCTACTAGCACAGATACGCAGTATTTT
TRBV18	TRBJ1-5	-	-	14	CASSPGLSNQPQHF	TGTGCCAGCTCACCCGGACTTAGCAATCAGCCCCAGCATTTT
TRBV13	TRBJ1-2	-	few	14	CASSQRREIRGYTF	TGTGCCAGCAGTCAAAGACGGGAAATTAGGGGCTACACCTTC
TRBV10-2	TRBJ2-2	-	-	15	CASSESPSGVGELFF	TGCGCCAGCAGTGAGTCGCCTAGTGGGGTAGGGGAGCTGTTTTTT
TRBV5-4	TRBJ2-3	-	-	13	CASSFQTTDTQYF	TGTGCCAGCAGCTTTCAGACTACAGATACGCAGTATTTT
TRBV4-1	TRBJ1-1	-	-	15	CASSQGGGGFTEAFF	TGCGCCAGCAGCCAAGGGGGCGGGGGATTCACTGAAGCTTTCTTT
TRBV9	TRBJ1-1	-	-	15	CASSPLVGSNTEAFF	TGTGCCAGCAGCCCCCTGGTGGGATCGAACACTGAAGCTTTCTTT
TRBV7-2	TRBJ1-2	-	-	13	CASRLGVSFPYTF	TGTGCCAGCCGTCTGGGGGTCTCGTTTCCCTACACCTTC
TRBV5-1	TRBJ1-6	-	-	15	CASKEGPSYNSPLHF	TGCGCCAGCAAAGAGGGGCCCTCCTATAATTCACCCCTCCACTTT
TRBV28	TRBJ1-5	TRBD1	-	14	CASSFPQGPQPQHF	TGTGCCAGCAGTTTCCCACAGGGGCCTCAGCCCCAGCATTTT
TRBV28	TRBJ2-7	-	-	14	CASSPSRPPYEQYF	TGTGCCAGCAGTCCGAGTCGACCCCCCTACGAGCAGTACTTC